This T cell receptor (beta chain) was observed in a study of blood T cell repertoires in COVID-19. V gave up 6 bases and J gave up 0 bases, with 15 bases separating them. Per germline, CDR1 SQVTM and CDR2 ANQGSEA. CDR3 size: 15 residues. Authors' data handling: Estimation of nucleated cell counts was performed using reference gene primer amplification. TCRdb's copy holds only in-frame clones and misses some; the assay was immunoSEQ multiplex PCR. From that table come the V and J calls and clone size; the DNA was used to work out D and trimming. The sample consists of a few hundred thousand clones, around 90% of them appearing once.

J is TRBJ2-1 and V is TRBV29-1; D call uncertain. Material: PBMCs or T cells enriched from blood (not recorded which). This clonotype was sampled from a woman aged 40 to 50 who had recovered from COVID-19. The CDR3: CSVVKVGSSYNEQFF. CDR3 nucleotide sequence: TGCAGCGTGGTCAAAGTCGGTAGCTCCTACAATGAGCAGTTCTTC.